These T cell receptor beta chains were read from a single sample in a study of T cell changes during pregnancy in multiple sclerosis. Assay: immunoSEQ multiplex PCR; the TCRdb copy retains only in-frame clones and omits some. The table lists roughly 32,000 clones, approximately 90% of them singletons. The specimen comprised CD8+ T cells from peripheral blood mononuclear cells, sampled in the third trimester of pregnancy. The source of these receptors is a female donor with multiple sclerosis, enrolled in a pregnancy study. The CDR3 runs from the conserved cysteine through the conserved F or W. D genes are given only for firm matches. The listing skips clone size in some rows; elsewhere it reads once, few, many or a size class.

clone size | J gene | V gene | D gene | CDR3 protein | CDR3 DNA
NA | TRBJ2-3 | TRBV6-4 | TRBD1 | CASSEAGGGADTQYF | TGTGCCAGCAGTGAGGCAGGGGGCGGCGCAGATACGCAGTATTTT
NA | TRBJ2-7 | TRBV7-9 | TRBD1 | CASSSLDRGDFGEQYF | TGTGCCAGCAGCTCTCTCGACAGGGGCGATTTTGGCGAGCAGTACTTC
NA | TRBJ2-3 | TRBV9 | TRBD2 | CASGSGGAGTDTQYF | TGTGCCAGCGGGAGCGGGGGGGCCGGCACAGATACGCAGTATTTT
NA | TRBJ1-6 | TRBV1 | NA | CTSAITQGNNSPLHF | TGCACCAGCGCCATCACCCAGGGGAATAATTCACCCCTCCACTTT
NA | TRBJ2-1 | TRBV7-6 | TRBD2 | CASSRTGGHNEQFF | TGTGCCAGCAGCCGGACGGGAGGCCACAATGAGCAGTTCTTC
NA | TRBJ1-1 | TRBV9 | TRBD1 | CASSAGGQYTEAFF | TGTGCCAGCAGCGCCGGGGGACAGTACACTGAAGCTTTCTTT
NA | TRBJ2-7 | TRBV5-1 | TRBD1 | CASSLGQGEDEQYF | TGCGCCAGCAGCCTCGGACAGGGGGAGGACGAGCAGTACTTC
NA | TRBJ2-3 | TRBV5-1 | TRBD1 | CASGGQGRTDTQYF | TGCGCCAGCGGGGGACAGGGGCGCACAGATACGCAGTATTTT
once | TRBJ1-1 | TRBV10-3 | TRBD1 | CAIREQGESAEAFF | TGTGCCATCAGGGAGCAGGGGGAGTCCGCTGAAGCTTTCTTT
NA | TRBJ2-3 | TRBV6-5 | TRBD2 | CASSSTSGDTDTQYF | TGTGCCAGCAGCTCGACTAGCGGGGACACAGATACGCAGTATTTT
NA | TRBJ2-7 | TRBV27 | TRBD1 | CASSPTGVSYEQYF | TGTGCCAGCAGTCCCACAGGGGTCTCCTACGAGCAGTACTTC
NA | TRBJ1-1 | TRBV7-9 | NA | CASSLGPAEAFF | TGTGCCAGCAGCTTAGGCCCAGCTGAAGCTTTCTTT
NA | TRBJ1-1 | TRBV5-4 | TRBD1 | CASSFFPGQGQTEAFF | TGTGCCAGCAGCTTCTTCCCGGGACAGGGGCAGACTGAAGCTTTCTTT
once | TRBJ1-5 | TRBV7-8 | NA | CASSLQGNQEPQHF | TGTGCCAGCAGCTTACAGGGAAATCAGGAGCCCCAGCATTTT
NA | TRBJ2-1 | TRBV19 | TRBD1 | CASSAPGQGYNEQFF | TGTGCCAGTAGTGCACCGGGACAGGGGTACAATGAGCAGTTCTTC
NA | TRBJ2-7 | TRBV29-1 | NA | CSVEDTVSSNHYEQYF | TGCAGCGTTGAAGACACAGTTTCCTCAAATCACTACGAGCAGTACTTC
NA | TRBJ1-1 | TRBV4-3 | TRBD1 | CASSQEVQGALHTEAFF | TGCGCCAGCAGCCAAGAAGTACAGGGGGCGCTTCACACTGAAGCTTTCTTT
NA | TRBJ1-6 | TRBV5-8 | NA | CASSLRRGLLTYNSPLHF | TGTGCCAGCAGCTTGCGCAGGGGCCTTTTAACCTATAATTCACCCCTCCACTTT
NA | TRBJ1-1 | TRBV18 | NA | CASSPRRGGGNTEAFF | TGTGCCAGCTCACCAAGAAGGGGAGGGGGGAACACTGAAGCTTTCTTT
NA | TRBJ1-5 | TRBV19 | TRBD1 | CASSIWTGDQPQHF | TGTGCCAGTAGTATTTGGACAGGGGATCAGCCCCAGCATTTT
once | TRBJ1-3 | TRBV7-9 | NA | CASSPPGASDTIYF | TGTGCCAGCAGTCCCCCAGGGGCCTCGGACACCATATATTTT
once | TRBJ2-5 | TRBV2 | TRBD1 | CASRDRGQETQYF | TGTGCCAGCAGGGACAGGGGGCAAGAGACCCAGTACTTC
once | TRBJ2-3 | TRBV6-1 | NA | CASSGANTDTQYF | TGTGCCAGCAGTGGAGCCAACACAGATACGCAGTATTTT
NA | TRBJ2-2 | TRBV7-6 | NA | CASSLALQTGELFF | TGTGCCAGCAGCTTAGCGCTCCAGACCGGGGAGCTGTTTTTT
NA | TRBJ1-1 | TRBV11-2 | NA | CASSEDFVGQPNTEAFF | TGTGCCAGCAGCGAAGACTTCGTCGGCCAGCCGAACACTGAAGCTTTCTTT
NA | TRBJ1-1 | TRBV4-3 | TRBD1 | CASSQDPSSGGFENTEAFF | TGCGCCAGCAGCCAAGATCCCTCCTCAGGGGGCTTCGAGAACACTGAAGCTTTCTTT
NA | TRBJ2-3 | TRBV9 | NA | CASGPPSSTDTQYF | TGTGCCAGCGGGCCACCGTCTAGCACAGATACGCAGTATTTT
NA | TRBJ1-3 | TRBV9 | NA | CASSAWAGSPGNTIYF | TGTGCCAGCAGCGCGTGGGCCGGCAGCCCGGGAAACACCATATATTTT
NA | TRBJ2-7 | TRBV21-1 | NA | CASSRDREGSSYEQYF | TGTGCCAGCAGCCGCGACAGGGAAGGGAGCTCCTACGAGCAGTACTTC
NA | TRBJ2-3 | TRBV6-6 | TRBD2 | CASRGGGETDTQYF | TGTGCCAGCAGGGGCGGGGGGGAAACAGATACGCAGTATTTT
NA | TRBJ1-2 | TRBV19 | NA | CASSIVSGSYGYTF | TGTGCCAGTAGTATAGTTTCCGGGAGCTATGGCTACACCTTC
NA | TRBJ2-7 | TRBV4-3 | TRBD2 | CASSQRSCGGMIYEQYF | TGCGCCAGCAGCCAAAGGTCGTGCGGGGGAATGATCTACGAGCAGTACTTC
NA | TRBJ2-1 | TRBV14 | NA | CASSQTSSGETEQFF | TGTGCCAGCAGCCAAACATCCTCAGGGGAGACTGAGCAGTTCTTC
NA | TRBJ1-1 | TRBV15 | NA | CATAPGGTEVPEAFF | TGTGCCACCGCCCCCGGGGGGACCGAGGTCCCTGAAGCTTTCTTT
medium-sized | TRBJ2-6 | TRBV19 | TRBD1 | CATGTVLSSGANVLTF | TGTGCCACAGGGACAGTCCTTAGCTCTGGGGCCAACGTCCTGACTTTC
NA | TRBJ2-7 | TRBV9 | NA | CASSVASAGGPLEQYF | TGTGCCAGCAGCGTAGCGTCAGCGGGTGGGCCTCTCGAGCAGTACTTC
NA | TRBJ1-1 | TRBV29-1 | NA | CSVDRGAEAFF | TGCAGCGTTGACCGGGGGGCTGAAGCTTTCTTT
once | TRBJ2-7 | TRBV7-9 | NA | CASSGQPGTPSYEQYF | TGTGCCAGCAGCGGACAACCCGGGACACCCTCCTACGAGCAGTACTTC
NA | TRBJ2-4 | TRBV6-6 | NA | CASTRTGAKNIQYF | TGTGCCAGCACCCGAACCGGGGCCAAAAACATTCAGTACTTC
NA | TRBJ2-1 | TRBV9 | NA | CASSVAGTTSYNEQFF | TGTGCCAGCAGCGTAGCCGGGACAACATCGTACAATGAGCAGTTCTTC
NA | TRBJ2-7 | TRBV4-1 | NA | CASSPREERSSYEQYF | TGCGCCAGCAGCCCGAGGGAGGAACGGAGCTCCTACGAGCAGTACTTC
NA | TRBJ1-1 | TRBV5-1 | TRBD1 | CASSFGGTDEAFF | TGCGCCAGCAGCTTTGGGGGGACAGACGAAGCTTTCTTT
NA | TRBJ1-2 | TRBV4-3 | TRBD1 | CASSQDSGGGYTF | TGCGCCAGCAGCCAAGACTCAGGGGGAGGCTACACCTTC
NA | TRBJ2-1 | TRBV4-3 | NA | CASSQKRGGAYNEQFF | TGCGCCAGCAGCCAAAAAAGGGGGGGGGCTTACAATGAGCAGTTCTTC
NA | TRBJ1-6 | TRBV4-3 | NA | CASSPLKGDNSPLHF | TGCGCCAGCAGCCCTCTGAAGGGGGATAATTCACCCCTCCACTTT
once | TRBJ2-4 | TRBV13 | NA | CASSGGRNIQYF | TGTGCCAGCAGCGGGGGGAGAAACATTCAGTACTTC
NA | TRBJ2-1 | TRBV9 | TRBD2 | CASSVGSGGALEQFF | TGTGCCAGCAGCGTAGGTAGCGGGGGGGCCCTTGAGCAGTTCTTC